What follows are 8 T cell receptor beta chains derived from one specimen sequenced in a study of cytomegalovirus exposure and HLA in healthy donors. With 60 Vbeta and 13 Jbeta primers, the PCR was carried out. Profiled with immunoSEQ multiplex PCR; TCRdb holds only in-frame clones, not every one. The table lists 84,000 or so clones, under 85% of them singletons, with approximately 3% in the top ten. Specimen: PBMCs. These receptors originate from a man younger than 45 in good health and CMV-seronegative.

This chain uses TRBV10-3 with TRBJ1-2, with 11 bases matching TRBD1. Germline CDR1 is ENHRY and CDR2 is SYGVKD. After removal of 7 bases from V and 2 bases from J, the junction contained 9 bases not matched to a gene. The CDR3 is made up of 16 amino acids. For the CDR3, the DNA is TGTGCCATCAAAGGGGACAGGGGGACAGAAAACTATGGCTACACCTTC. Translated: CAIKGDRGTENYGYTF.

This clone was counted a few times. J is TRBJ1-6 and V is TRBV19; perhaps TRBD1 as D (6 bases). V dropped 5 bases and J dropped 2 bases, with 10 bases sitting between them. This CDR3 comprises 15 residues. Per germline, CDR1 LNHDA and CDR2 SQIVND (reference sequence). CDR3: CASSPQGPYNSPLHF. The CDR3 DNA reads TGTGCCAGTAGTCCACAGGGACCCTATAATTCACCCCTCCACTTT.

The chain joins TRBV5-1 to TRBJ2-3, with D uncertain. Trimming took off 0 bases at V and 3 bases at J, with 8 bases between the two ends. Germline assignment: CDR1 SGHRS and CDR2 YFSETQ. This CDR3 comprises 14 residues. The CDR3 DNA is TGCGCCAGCAGCTTGGATGTTAGAACAGATACGCAGTATTTT. Its protein is CASSLDVRTDTQYF.

V usage is TRBV6-6 and J usage is TRBJ1-1, with TRBD1 matching over 9 bases. CDR1 and CDR2 (germline): MNHNY, SVGAGI (reference sequence). The CDR3 covers 14 residues. With V trimmed by 5 bases and J by 6 bases, 7 bases remained unmatched. The CDR3 DNA reads TGTGCCAGCAGTCCTATACAGGGGGCGTCTGAAGCTTTCTTT. Translation gives CASSPIQGASEAFF.

This clone was detected once. The chain links TRBV7-2 to TRBJ1-5; no clear D. Germline V gives CDR1 SGHTA, CDR2 FQGNSA. CDR3 length: 13 amino acids. The V end was cut by 5 bases, the J end by 7 bases, with 12 bases between. CDR3 sequence reads: CASSPTTVQPQHF. CDR3 in DNA: TGTGCCAGCAGCCCAACTACCGTCCAGCCCCAGCATTTT.

V and J are TRBV27 and TRBJ1-4; D remains unclear. The germline V and J ends were trimmed by 5 bases and 7 bases, with 11 bases remaining between them. CDR1 and CDR2 (germline): MNHEY, SMNVEV (reference sequence). The CDR3 loop spans 13 amino acids. For the CDR3, the DNA is TGTGCCAGCAGTCCTGGCTCAATTGAAAAACTGTTTTTT. Amino acid sequence: CASSPGSIEKLFF.

The genes are TRBV10-3 and TRBJ2-5; D ambiguous. Germline V gene sequence: CDR1 ENHRY, CDR2 SYGVKD. The CDR3 is 13 residues long. Trimming took 7 bases from V and 5 from J, leaving 14 bases between them. CDR3 protein: CAIKQAVDETQYF. CDR3 DNA: TGTGCCATCAAGCAGGCAGTTGACGAGACCCAGTACTTC.

The V call is TRBV7-9, the J call TRBJ2-7, with 11 bases that match TRBD1. The germline gives CDR1 SEHNR, CDR2 FQNEAQ (reference sequence). The trim removed 5 bases at V and 3 bases at J, leaving 18 bases unmatched. CDR3 length equals 19 residues. CDR3 in DNA: TGTGCCAGCAGCCCGGGGACAGCCGTCCCGGGGACAGGGGGCTACGAGCAGTACTTC. Encoded protein: CASSPGTAVPGTGGYEQYF.